One sample yielded the 29 T cell receptor beta chains listed below, sequenced in a study of blood T cell repertoires in COVID-19. Some clones are missing from TCRdb's copy, which holds only in-frame ones; the method was immunoSEQ multiplex PCR. In the table there are over 120,000 clones, 86% of which are singletons. Material: PBMCs or T cells enriched from blood (not recorded which). The receptors were sampled from a man aged 50-60 years who had recovered from COVID-19.

This chain uses TRBV7-3 with TRBJ1-1, with D maybe TRBD1 (6 bases). The CDR3 consists of 14 residues. Germline assignment: CDR1 SGHTA and CDR2 FQGTGA. Between the trimmed V and J ends, which lost 2 bases and 5 bases, there was a span of 12 bases. CDR3 residues: CASSLSTGPTEAFF. DNA of the CDR3: TGTGCCAGCAGCTTATCTACAGGGCCTACTGAAGCTTTCTTT.

The chain recombines TRBV28 with TRBJ1-1; the D gene is possibly TRBD1 (6 bases). CDR1 MDHEN and CDR2 SYDVKM come from the germline V gene. The V end was cut by 7 bases, the J end by 4 bases, with 13 bases between. The CDR3 totals 13 residues. The CDR3: CASIRGGGTEAFF. CDR3 DNA sequence: TGTGCCAGCATCCGAGGGGGGGGCACTGAAGCTTTCTTT.

The chain carries TRBV30 and TRBJ2-3; TRBD2 matches 8 bases. Germline V gene sequence: CDR1 GTSNPN, CDR2 SVGIG (reference sequence). The CDR3 length is 16 residues. Trimming took 3 bases from V and 1 from J; bases not matched to a gene: 9. Here the CDR3 reads CAWRRIQRGRTDTQYF. The CDR3 DNA reads as TGTGCCTGGAGGAGAATACAGCGGGGGCGCACAGATACGCAGTATTTT.

The J gene is TRBJ2-7, the V gene TRBV4-3; D remains unclear. The CDR3 runs 16 residues. Trimming stripped 1 base from V and 0 bases from J, with 13 bases between. The germline V gene encodes CDR1 LGHNA and CDR2 YSLEER. For the CDR3, the DNA is TGCGCCAGCAGCCAAGGGCATTCCCTGTGCTCCTACGAGCAGTACGTC. Amino acid sequence: CASSQGHSLCSYEQYV.

This clone was counted once. V is TRBV28 and J is TRBJ1-2; TRBD1 aligns across 8 bases. The V and J ends lost 5 bases and 2 bases, in that order; junction bases with no gene match: 10. The germline V gene encodes CDR1 MDHEN and CDR2 SYDVKM. This CDR3 spans 16 amino acids. Here the CDR3 reads CASSGRLRGPNYGYTF. The CDR3 DNA is TGTGCCAGCAGTGGTCGACTCAGGGGGCCCAACTATGGCTACACCTTC.

The chain has TRBV7-2 and TRBJ2-5; D possibly corresponds to TRBD1 (5 bases). The V end lost 2 bases, the J end lost 4 bases, and 11 bases lay between the germline ends. The CDR3 is made up of 14 amino acids. CDR1 is SGHTA, CDR2 FQGNSA, per germline. The CDR3 reads CASSLTGLRETQYF. The CDR3 DNA sequence: TGTGCCAGCAGCTTAACAGGCCTTCGAGAGACCCAGTACTTC.

The chain uses TRBV18 and TRBJ1-1; D gene unclear. The CDR3 covers 13 residues. Germline CDR1 reads KGHSH; CDR2 reads LQKENI. The germline V and J ends were trimmed by 2 bases and 8 bases, with 12 bases remaining between them. CDR3 sequence: CASSPRYEGEAFF. CDR3 bases: TGTGCCAGCTCACCAAGGTACGAGGGCGAAGCTTTCTTT.

J is TRBJ2-1 and V is TRBV7-3; 10 positions match TRBD2. The germline gives CDR1 SGHTA, CDR2 FQGTGA. V shed 5 bases and J 7 bases; nucleotides not matched to a gene: 5. The CDR3 contains 14 residues. The CDR3 protein is CASSPAGGQNEQFF. As DNA, the CDR3 is TGTGCCAGCAGCCCAGCGGGGGGGCAGAATGAGCAGTTCTTC.

The rearrangement links TRBV7-9 to TRBJ1-1; D gene unclear. The CDR3 covers 12 residues. Trimming shortened V by 0 bases and J by 10 bases, and 9 bases separated the two germline ends. Germline V gene data show CDR1 as SEHNR and CDR2 as FQNEAQ (reference sequence). The CDR3 nucleotides are TGTGCCAGCAGCTTAGCGTCCGGACTAGCTTTCTTT. Protein product: CASSLASGLAFF. Looking up the rest from reference TRBV7-9 and TRBJ1-1 gives the full variable domain: DTGVSQNPRHKITKRGQNVTFRCDPISEHNRLYWYRQTLGQGPEFLTYFQNEAQLEKSRLLSDRFSAERPKGSFSTLEIQRTEQGDSAMYLCASSLASGLAFFGQGTRLTVV.

The chain couples TRBV6-4 to TRBJ2-5, with 12 bases identical to TRBD2. V was pared by 6 bases and J by 4 bases, with 9 bases of the junction left unmatched. The germline CDR1 and CDR2 sequences are MRHNA and SNTAGT. This CDR3 spans 16 amino acids. The CDR3 loop is CASSILLAGGRETQYF. Here the CDR3 DNA reads TGTGCCAGCAGCATATTACTAGCGGGAGGTCGAGAGACCCAGTACTTC.

The J gene is TRBJ1-2, the V gene TRBV10-3; 9 nucleotides align to TRBD1. V dropped 5 bases and J dropped 6; count of bases not matched to a gene: 1. The CDR3 has 12 amino acids. CDR1 is ENHRY and CDR2 is SYGVKD in the germline V gene. The CDR3 loop is CAISWTGDGYTF. The CDR3 coding sequence is TGTGCCATCAGTTGGACAGGGGATGGCTACACCTTC.

The chain joins TRBV7-6 to TRBJ1-1, with D unclear. V lost 5 bases and J lost 0, with 16 bases in between. The CDR3 spans 16 residues. Looked up from germline, CDR1 is SGHVS and CDR2 is FNYEAQ. CDR3 protein: CASSPGWRDMNTEAFF. CDR3 DNA: TGTGCCAGCAGCCCAGGTTGGCGCGATATGAACACTGAAGCTTTCTTT. Full variable domain (remainder filled in from reference TRBV7-6 and TRBJ1-1): GAGVSQSPRYKVTKRGQDVALRCDPISGHVSLYWYRQALGQGPEFLTYFNYEAQQDKSGLPNDRFSAERPEGSISTLTIQRTEQRDSAMYRCASSPGWRDMNTEAFFGQGTRLTVV.

This rearrangement joins TRBV7-2 to TRBJ1-2; TRBD1 matches at 9 bases. Germline V gene data show CDR1 as SGHTA and CDR2 as FQGNSA. The CDR3 sequence is 15 residues long. The J segment lost 4 bases and the V segment lost 5 bases, leaving 8 bases of the junction unmatched. CDR3 sequence: CASSPPPGQGYGYTF. The CDR3 coding sequence is TGTGCCAGCAGCCCCCCACCGGGACAGGGCTATGGCTACACCTTC.

The J gene is TRBJ1-1, the V gene TRBV7-2; a possible D gene is TRBD1 (6 bases). This CDR3 comprises 16 residues. Germline V gene sequence: CDR1 SGHTA, CDR2 FQGNSA. The V gene lost 2 bases and the J gene lost 3 bases, with 16 bases spanning the gap. The CDR3 DNA sequence: TGTGCCAGCAGCTTACGTGGGTTGAACAGGGACACTGAAGCTTTCTTT. It codes for CASSLRGLNRDTEAFF.

The rearrangement uses TRBV6-1 and TRBJ2-2, with D perhaps TRBD2 (5 bases). The length of the CDR3 is 16 residues. Germline V gene data show CDR1 as MNHNS and CDR2 as SASEGT. Trimming took off 2 bases at V and 0 bases at J, with 10 bases between the two ends. The CDR3 protein is CASSEPRAANTGELFF. The CDR3 bases are TGTGCCAGCAGTGAACCAAGAGCGGCGAACACCGGGGAGCTGTTTTTT.

The gene calls are TRBV4-1 and TRBJ2-7; D possibly corresponds to TRBD1 (6 bases). Germline V gene data show CDR1 as MGHRA and CDR2 as YSYEKL. The CDR3 spans 13 residues. The V end lost 1 base, the J end lost 2 bases, and 6 bases lay between the germline ends. CDR3 sequence (DNA): TGCGCCAGCAGCCAAGGGGGGCCCTACGAGCAGTACTTC. It specifies CASSQGGPYEQYF.

The CDR3 reads CASRYRGPEQPQHF. CDR3 bases: TGTGCCAGCAGGTACAGGGGGCCGGAACAGCCCCAGCATTTT. This chain links TRBV6-2 or TRBV6-3 with TRBJ1-5; 9 bases match TRBD1. V lost 6 bases to trimming and J lost 7 bases; unmatched junction nucleotides: 7. CDR3 length: 14 amino acids. Per germline, CDR1 MNHEY and CDR2 SVGEGT.

CDR3 in amino acids: CASSLGVGSMNTEAFF. The CDR3 coding sequence is TGCGCCAGCAGCTTGGGTGTGGGGAGCATGAACACTGAAGCTTTCTTT. The chain uses TRBV5-1 and TRBJ1-1; no definite D call. This CDR3 has 16 residues. Per germline, CDR1 SGHRS and CDR2 YFSETQ. Trimming took off 0 bases at V and 0 bases at J, with 12 bases between the two ends.

This sequence joins TRBV5-8 and TRBJ1-4; TRBD1 aligns across 7 bases. The CDR3 extends over 17 amino acids. CDR1 is SGHTS and CDR2 is YDEGEE in the germline V gene. Trimming took 0 bases from V and 4 from J; bases not matched to a gene: 9. The CDR3: CASSLEIWGQLNEKLFF. The CDR3 coding sequence is TGTGCCAGCAGCTTGGAGATCTGGGGACAGCTTAATGAAAAACTGTTTTTT.

The sample holds a few counts of this clone. V gene TRBV27 combines with J gene TRBJ2-5; TRBD1 matches 9 bases. Germline CDR1 MNHEY, CDR2 SMNVEV (reference sequence). CDR3 length equals 16 residues. With V trimmed by 2 bases and J by 7 bases, 11 bases remained unmatched. CDR3 region: CASSLLGQGERRTQYF. In DNA, the CDR3 is TGTGCCAGCAGTTTACTGGGACAGGGAGAAAGACGGACCCAGTACTTC.

This chain joins TRBV6-5 and TRBJ2-1; perhaps TRBD1 as D (5 bases). Looked up from germline, CDR1 is MNHEY and CDR2 is SVGAGI. There are 14 residues in the CDR3. The V gene lost 6 bases and the J gene lost 6 bases, with 15 bases spanning the gap. CDR3 sequence reads: CASSRTTAPNEQFF. The CDR3 region has the DNA TGTGCCAGCAGCCGAACGACAGCACCCAATGAGCAGTTCTTC.

This rearrangement joins TRBV7-3 to TRBJ1-6; 8 nucleotides align to TRBD1. Germline V gene lookup returns CDR1 SGHTA and CDR2 FQGTGA. V trimming: 2 bases; J trimming: 7 bases; junction bases outside the gene matches: 4. This CDR3 has 15 residues. This chain's CDR3 is CASSLQGAWNSPLHF. The CDR3 DNA reads as TGTGCCAGCAGCTTACAGGGGGCATGGAATTCACCCCTCCACTTT.

This chain connects TRBV24-1 to TRBJ1-1, with D perhaps TRBD1 (5 bases). CDR1 is KGHDR, CDR2 SFDVKD, per germline. Trimming pared 0 bases from V and 11 bases from J, leaving 12 bases between. This CDR3 has 13 residues. This chain's CDR3 is CATSDLAEGRAFF. The CDR3 DNA is TGTGCCACCAGTGATTTGGCGGAGGGGCGGGCTTTCTTT.

The V and J genes are TRBV27 and TRBJ2-1; 14 bases are a match to TRBD2. The V and J ends lost 0 bases and 7 bases, in that order; junction bases with no gene match: 8. The germline V gene encodes CDR1 MNHEY and CDR2 SMNVEV (reference sequence). The CDR3 covers 18 residues. The CDR3 DNA reads as TGTGCCAGCAGTTTATCACCGGGGACTAGCGGGGGAGGTAATGAGCAGTTCTTC. Its protein is CASSLSPGTSGGGNEQFF.

This chain uses TRBV5-1 with TRBJ1-2; weak D call: TRBD1 (5 bases). Germline V gene data show CDR1 as SGHRS and CDR2 as YFSETQ. Trimming cost V 4 bases and J 8 bases, with 18 bases left between them. The CDR3 runs 14 residues. CDR3 sequence: CASSPAAGTWGYTF. DNA of the CDR3: TGCGCCAGCAGCCCAGCAGCAGGGACTTGGGGCTACACCTTC. Filled out from reference TRBV5-1 and TRBJ1-2, the complete variable domain reads KAGVTQTPRYLIKTRGQQVTLSCSPISGHRSVSWYQQTPGQGLQFLFEYFSETQRNKGNFPGRFSGRQFSNSRSEMNVSTLELGDSALYLCASSPAAGTWGYTFGSGTRLTVV.

The chain recombines TRBV24-1 with TRBJ2-5, with a tentative D call TRBD2 (6 bases). V was pared by 2 bases and J by 4 bases, with 16 bases between. Germline loops: CDR1 KGHDR, CDR2 SFDVKD. CDR3 size: 16 residues. Here the CDR3 DNA reads TGTGCCACCAGTGATTCTTCCGGGACTGGGGCAGAGACCCAGTACTTC. Amino acids: CATSDSSGTGAETQYF.

The rearrangement uses TRBV2 and TRBJ1-2; D is perhaps TRBD1 (6 bases). Germline V CDR1 and CDR2: SNHLY, FYNNEI. CDR3 length equals 14 residues. V lost 3 bases, J lost 4 bases, and 12 bases lay in between. In DNA form, the CDR3 reads TGTGCCAGCAGTGACGCGGGGGCAGGCTATGGCTACACCTTC. The encoded protein is CASSDAGAGYGYTF.

The chain combines TRBV15 with TRBJ1-3; D is uncertain. The CDR3 extends over 15 amino acids. The germline V gene encodes CDR1 LNHNV and CDR2 YYDKDF (reference sequence). V shed 1 base and J shed 0 bases, with 7 bases lying between them. CDR3 in amino acids: CATSRVQISGNTIYF. CDR3 sequence (DNA): TGTGCCACCAGCAGAGTCCAGATCTCTGGAAACACCATATATTTT.

As concerns this clone: This sample also contains other DNA sequences that code for the same CDR3. The CDR3 nucleotides are TGTGCCAGCAGCCTCGGGACTAGCGGGACTTACGAGCAGTACTTC. As protein: CASSLGTSGTYEQYF. This chain uses TRBV7-3 with TRBJ2-7, with TRBD2 matching over 13 bases. V was pared by 5 bases and J by 4 bases, with 5 bases of the junction left unmatched. This CDR3 comprises 15 residues. Germline V CDR1 and CDR2: SGHTA, FQGTGA.